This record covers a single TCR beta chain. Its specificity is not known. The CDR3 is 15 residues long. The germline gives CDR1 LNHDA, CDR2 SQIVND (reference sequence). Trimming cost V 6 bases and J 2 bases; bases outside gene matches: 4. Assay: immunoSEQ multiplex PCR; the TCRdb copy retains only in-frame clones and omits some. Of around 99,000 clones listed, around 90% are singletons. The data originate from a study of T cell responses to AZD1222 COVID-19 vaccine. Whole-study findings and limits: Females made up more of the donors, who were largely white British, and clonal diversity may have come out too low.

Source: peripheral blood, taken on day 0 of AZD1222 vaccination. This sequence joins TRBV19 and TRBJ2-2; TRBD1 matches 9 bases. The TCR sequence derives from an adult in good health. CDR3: CASRPGQGNTGELFF. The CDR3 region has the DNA TGTGCCAGTAGGCCGGGACAGGGCAACACCGGGGAGCTGTTTTTT. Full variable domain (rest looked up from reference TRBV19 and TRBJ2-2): DGGITQSPKYLFRKEGQNVTLSCEQNLNHDAMYWYRQDPGQGLRLIYYSQIVNDFQKGDIAEGYSVSREKKESFPLTVTSAQKNPTAFYLCASRPGQGNTGELFFGEGSRLTVL.